The following is a T cell receptor (beta chain) sequence with its context. The data were taken from a study of blood T cell repertoires in COVID-19. About the study: Samples came from the United States, Italy and Spain, spanning acute and convalescent COVID-19. In each case, the material was cDNA or gDNA derived from T cells, B-cell-depleted T cells, or PBMCs.

There are 14 residues in the CDR3. In the authors' methods: Quantification of nucleated cells was approximated via reference gene primer amplification. Sequenced by immunoSEQ multiplex PCR; TCRdb stores in-frame clones only, minus some. V, J and clone size are those of that table, while D and trimming were read from the DNA. The sample records around 110,000 clones, approximately 82% being singletons. This clonotype was obtained from a man in his 70s with active or convalescent COVID-19. The sequenced material came from peripheral blood. The chain has TRBV21-1 and TRBJ1-4; the DNA was not compared with TRBD1, the D call given in the table. TRBV21-1 counts as a pseudogene. In DNA, the CDR3 is TGTGCCAGAAACACCGGGACAGGGAGGACAAAACTGTTTTTT. As protein: CARNTGTGRTKLFF.